This record concerns one T cell receptor beta chain sequence. It lacks a known antigen. No clone much larger than this one lies a single base away; base qualities are absent. The donors were some 36 Caucasian individuals from Russia, aged roughly 6 to 100 years, who were systemically healthy. About 10 milliliters of peripheral blood were drawn from each donor into EDTA-treated Vacutainer tubes. Ficoll-Paque density-gradient centrifugation was used to isolate PBMCs, with at least 6.5 million per sample. Total RNA was extracted from PBMCs with Trizol reagent, with at least 5.5 micrograms obtained per sample. For every donor, an aliquot of PBMCs went through flow cytometry to measure the percentages of naive CD45RAhigh/CD27high T cells. This entry comes from a study of blood T cells in healthy people across ages (dated by TCRdb to the mid-2010s). A note on the overall study: In model experiments, roughly one uniquely barcoded TCR beta cDNA molecule per two T cells was captured by template switching. Age-related changes in TCR beta repertoire diversity were measured in the study by deep sequencing normalized with unique cDNA molecular identifiers. The donors were split into four age groups: young (average around 15 years), middle-aged (39), aged (roughly 65) and long-lived (roughly 86). The study analyzed two additional independent replicas of 1 million unique cDNA reads from the same blood draw for two donors, one aged 18 to 29 and one aged 80 or older. The research as a whole found: Since profiling was done on bulk unsorted PBMCs, naive and antigen-experienced compartments could not be conclusively compared. Observed TCR beta diversity correlated strongly with the percentage of naive T cells measured by flow cytometry. Estimates of total diversity from one million sequenced T cells were regarded as lower bounds and underestimates. As age increased, observed TCR beta diversity per million T cells dropped in a roughly linear way, and a significant reduction was already evident by age 40. The CMV infection status of donors was not known, potentially confounding age-related changes in expanded clonotypes. Compared with the aged group, more naive CD4+ T cells, fewer expanded clones and increased TCR diversity were shown by the long-lived group, suggesting age selection.

V trim: 4 bases; J trim: 2 bases; unmatched bases: 13. For CDR1 and CDR2, the germline V gene (reference sequence) lists SGHKS and YYEKEE. Its CDR3 holds 18 amino acids, cysteine through phenylalanine. Of the read, only the CDR3 DNA is kept; its 54 bases are in frame from base 1. Receptor libraries were prepared by 5' RACE. Data came from an Illumina HiSeq 2500. A second roughly 7 to 11 cycle PCR used a sample-barcoded 5' primer and a J-beta primer mix. A template-switch 5' adaptor carrying 12 random nucleotides introduced a unique molecular identifier onto each TCR beta cDNA molecule. At least 2.5 million CDR3-containing paired-end reads were obtained from each sample. The Mint cDNA synthesis kit, primed by a TRBC-specific oligonucleotide, was used to synthesize first-strand cDNA from all RNA. After uracil-DNA glycosylase treatment, a first 18-cycle PCR used universal primers M1SS and BC2_uni_R on all cDNA. Per the original workflow: Each sample was normalized by randomly selecting 1 million high-quality reads, each carrying a distinct molecular identifier. Instead of being binned into consensus sequences, reads with shared molecular identifiers were discarded. MiTCR, run with a Q25 quality threshold and the strictest error-elimination algorithm, handled CDR3 identification, clonotype clustering and error correction. Lower-bound total TCR beta diversity was estimated with a nonparametric unseen species model using Euler transformation. TCRdb trimmed the raw reads at Q25, called clones with MiXCR and kept productive beta chains. Merged by CDR3 protein, the rows form single entries marked with the most common genes and DNA. It is TCRdb's table, rather than the study itself, that gives the V and J calls and clone size. The sample includes about 570,000 distinct CDR3 sequences, with roughly a quarter observed a single time. The top ten constitute approximately 3.6% of the sample.

The sample also formed part of further work on T cells of mothers and their children. Looking at the second paper: Donors were nine systemically healthy Caucasian individuals: three mothers and their six children. cDNA synthesis used all of the extracted RNA, with roughly 1.6 ug of RNA in each 15 ul reaction. Sample barcodes and 2-4 random nucleotides were added via the M1S primer in the second PCR. More than 8 million TCR beta CDR3 reads were obtained from each mother, and some 3 million reads were obtained from each child. Thymic selection shapes the output of TCR recombination in a similar way in related and unrelated pairs, and inherited differences have a minor effect. Normalized repertoire overlap was always slightly but never significantly higher in related than unrelated mother-child pairs. No persistent microchimeric T cell clones were detected, at a sensitivity of 80 to 100 clones per million clonotypes. The study used deep NGS to compare TCR beta repertoires of mothers and children, seeking features distinguishing related mother-child pairs from unrelated individuals. The mean age was roughly 36 +/- 4 years for the mothers and around 10 +/- 4 years for the children. Libraries were sequenced on Illumina HiSeq 2000 with 100+100 nt paired-end reads after adapter ligation with NEBNext reagents. To avoid cross-contamination, the mother libraries and the child libraries were prepared a month apart and sequenced in separate runs. For each donor, somewhere between about 450,000 and 2,100,000 distinct TCR beta clonotypes were identified. Naive TCR beta clonotypes were estimated from low-frequency clonotypes matched to each donor's FACS-determined naive share, without sorting.

The sequence derives from a boy aged 2 to 10 in good health. The sequencing input was blood. The chain employs TRBV5-5 and TRBJ2-3; 10 bases in the junction line up with TRBD2. The CDR3 loop reads CASSPRGSGGLTTDTQYF. The sequenced DNA is TGTGCCAGCAGCCCCCGGGGTAGCGGGGGGCTAACCACAGATACGCAGTATTTT.